The rows below give T cell receptor beta chains drawn from one sample of a study of blood T cell repertoires in COVID-19. Only in-frame clones appear in the TCRdb table, and some are missing; sequencing was by immunoSEQ multiplex PCR. Among about 480,000 clones listed, 70% to 90% were seen once. Input material: peripheral blood. The receptors shown here come from a woman aged 50 to 60 with COVID-19, enrolled during active disease. Each CDR3 is given with its conserved first and last residue. Fields, in order: D gene, clone size, V gene, J gene, CDR3 DNA, CDR3 protein. D genes are given only for firm matches. Part of the rows lack a size; the others show once, few, many or a class for expanded clones.

>TRBD1|NA|TRBV9|TRBJ2-7
TGTGCCAGCAGCCGCGGAACCGGGACAGCCAGCTACGAGCAGTACTTC
CASSRGTGTASYEQYF
>NA|NA|TRBV10-2|TRBJ1-5
TGCGCCAGCAGTGATGCAGGGGGCAATCAGCCCCAGCATTTT
CASSDAGGNQPQHF
>TRBD1|NA|TRBV5-1|TRBJ1-4
TGCGCCAGCAGCTTTGGGACAGGGGTTGAAAAACTGTTTTTT
CASSFGTGVEKLFF
>TRBD1|NA|TRBV28|TRBJ1-6
TGTGCCAGCAGTTTCACAGGGGATGGGTCACCCCTCCACTTT
CASSFTGDGSPLHF
>TRBD2|NA|TRBV24-1|TRBJ2-3
TGTGCCACCAGTGATCCTAGCGGGGGGACAAGAGAAGATACGCAGTATTTT
CATSDPSGGTREDTQYF
>NA|NA|TRBV10-3|TRBJ1-2
TGTGCCATCACCGAAGGAGGGGCCGGCTACACCTTC
CAITEGGAGYTF
>NA|NA|TRBV28|TRBJ1-2
TGTGCCACCCTGGGGGCAGACCACTATGGCTACACCTTC
CATLGADHYGYTF
>NA|NA|TRBV24-1|TRBJ2-3
TGTGCCACCAGTGACCCTCGGGATACGCAGTATTTT
CATSDPRDTQYF
>TRBD1|NA|TRBV19|TRBJ1-6
TGTGCCAGTAGTATTTGGACAGGGGCTAATTCACCCCTCCACTTT
CASSIWTGANSPLHF
>NA|NA|TRBV28|TRBJ1-5
TGTGCCAGCAGTTTAGCCCCAACACGGCCCCAGCATTTT
CASSLAPTRPQHF
>TRBD1|NA|TRBV11-3|TRBJ2-7
TGTGCCAGCAGCTTAGTCCAGGGACAGACAAACTACGAGCAGTACTTC
CASSLVQGQTNYEQYF
>NA|NA|TRBV11-2|TRBJ1-1
TGTGCCAGCAGCTTCTCGGGGAATGAAGCTTTCTTT
CASSFSGNEAFF
>NA|NA|TRBV28|TRBJ1-5
TGTGCCAGCAGTTTAGGATCGGACAGAGCGTACAATCAGCCCCAGCATTTT
CASSLGSDRAYNQPQHF
>TRBD1|NA|TRBV5-6|TRBJ1-5
TGTGCCAGCAGTATTTATACCGGGACAGGTTCCCGCAATCAGCCCCAGCATTTT
CASSIYTGTGSRNQPQHF
>NA|NA|TRBV3-1/TRBV3-2|TRBJ2-7
TGTGCCAGCAGCCATCAGGGGACCTCCTACGAGCAGTACTTC
CASSHQGTSYEQYF
>NA|NA|TRBV11-3|TRBJ1-1
TGTGCCAGCAGCCCGCGGACAGCAAACACTGAAGCTTTCTTT
CASSPRTANTEAFF
>TRBD2|NA|TRBV6-1|TRBJ2-3
TGTGCCAGCAGTGAACCGGGCCGAGGGAGGGCAGATACGCAGTATTTT
CASSEPGRGRADTQYF
>TRBD1|NA|TRBV2|TRBJ1-2
TGTGCCAGCAGTGATCAGGGACAGGGAAGGATCTATGGCTACACCTTC
CASSDQGQGRIYGYTF
>NA|NA|TRBV5-1|TRBJ2-1
TGCGCCAGCACCTCCCTAGGGGGAGAGGGTGAGCAGTTCTTC
CASTSLGGEGEQFF
>TRBD1|NA|TRBV28|TRBJ1-2
TGTGCCAGCAGTCTCGGACAGGGAGGAGGCTATGGCTACACCTTC
CASSLGQGGGYGYTF
>TRBD1|NA|TRBV5-1|TRBJ1-5
TGCGCCAGCAGCTTGGCCGGACAGGAGCATCAGCCCCAGCATTTT
CASSLAGQEHQPQHF
>TRBD2|NA|TRBV12-3/TRBV12-4|TRBJ2-5
TGTGCCAGCAGCCGGGGGGGCCAAGAGACCCAGTACTTC
CASSRGGQETQYF
>TRBD1|NA|TRBV2|TRBJ1-4
TGTGCCAGCACTTCCGGGACAGAGCAAGAAAAACTGTTTTTT
CASTSGTEQEKLFF
>NA|once|TRBV2|TRBJ2-5
TGTGCCAGCAGTCGGGACTTACAAGAGACCCAGTACTTC
CASSRDLQETQYF
>TRBD2|NA|TRBV5-1|TRBJ2-1
TGCGCCAGCAGCTTGGAGGCGGGGGTGTACAATGAGCAGTTCTTC
CASSLEAGVYNEQFF
>TRBD2|NA|TRBV27|TRBJ2-1
TGTGCCAGCAGTTTCGGGACTAGCAGCTACAATGAGCAGTTCTTC
CASSFGTSSYNEQFF
>TRBD2|NA|TRBV6-7|TRBJ2-1
TGTGCCAGCAGCATGACTAGCGGGGAAGTTGCCTACAATGAGCAGTTCTTC
CASSMTSGEVAYNEQFF
>TRBD1|NA|TRBV5-6|TRBJ2-5
TGTGCCAGCAGCTTACTAGGACAGGGGAGTCAAGAGACCCAGTACTTC
CASSLLGQGSQETQYF
>NA|NA|TRBV18|TRBJ1-1
TGTGCCAGCTCACCCTTGACAGGCTTGGACACTGAAGCTTTCTTT
CASSPLTGLDTEAFF
>TRBD1|once|TRBV18|TRBJ2-2
TGTGCCAGCTCACTAAGGGACAGAAATCCTCGAAACACCGGGGAGCTGTTTTTT
CASSLRDRNPRNTGELFF
>NA|NA|TRBV10-3|TRBJ1-3
TGTGCCATCAGTGGAGCTGGAAACACCATATATTTT
CAISGAGNTIYF
>NA|NA|TRBV24-1|TRBJ1-2
TGTGCCACCAGTGATCCAGCTAGTCGGGGCTACACCTTC
CATSDPASRGYTF
>TRBD1|NA|TRBV4-1|TRBJ2-1
TGCGCCAGCAGCCCTTACAGGGGTTCGTTCTCCAGCTCCTACAATGAGCAGTTCTTC
CASSPYRGSFSSSYNEQFF
>NA|once|TRBV27|TRBJ2-1
TGTGCCAGCAGAATAGACAGGCGGCTGTCCTACAATGAGCAGTTCTTC
CASRIDRRLSYNEQFF
>NA|NA|TRBV19|TRBJ2-3
TGTGCCAGTACCTCAGGCCCCGGCACAGATACGCAGTATTTT
CASTSGPGTDTQYF
>TRBD2|NA|TRBV6-2/TRBV6-3|TRBJ2-3
TGTGCCAGCAGTGCCATAGCGGGGGAAGGAGATACGCAGTATTTT
CASSAIAGEGDTQYF
>NA|once|TRBV11-2|TRBJ2-3
TGTGCCAGCAGCTCGCTAACCACAGATACGCAGTATTTT
CASSSLTTDTQYF
>TRBD1|NA|TRBV3-1/TRBV3-2|TRBJ1-6
TGTGCCAGCAGCCAAGGGACAGGCCGGGATAATTCACCCCTCCACTTT
CASSQGTGRDNSPLHF
>NA|NA|TRBV12-3/TRBV12-4|TRBJ1-2
TGTGCCAGCAGTTTCTACTCGGGGAGTGGCTACACCTTC
CASSFYSGSGYTF
>NA|NA|TRBV6-5|TRBJ1-6
TGTGCCAGCAGTTACCTAGGAGGCTCCTATAATTCACCCCTCCACTTT
CASSYLGGSYNSPLHF
>NA|NA|TRBV5-4|TRBJ2-5
TGTGCCAGCAGCCCCTATGTCCCGCCAGAGACCCAGTACTTC
CASSPYVPPETQYF